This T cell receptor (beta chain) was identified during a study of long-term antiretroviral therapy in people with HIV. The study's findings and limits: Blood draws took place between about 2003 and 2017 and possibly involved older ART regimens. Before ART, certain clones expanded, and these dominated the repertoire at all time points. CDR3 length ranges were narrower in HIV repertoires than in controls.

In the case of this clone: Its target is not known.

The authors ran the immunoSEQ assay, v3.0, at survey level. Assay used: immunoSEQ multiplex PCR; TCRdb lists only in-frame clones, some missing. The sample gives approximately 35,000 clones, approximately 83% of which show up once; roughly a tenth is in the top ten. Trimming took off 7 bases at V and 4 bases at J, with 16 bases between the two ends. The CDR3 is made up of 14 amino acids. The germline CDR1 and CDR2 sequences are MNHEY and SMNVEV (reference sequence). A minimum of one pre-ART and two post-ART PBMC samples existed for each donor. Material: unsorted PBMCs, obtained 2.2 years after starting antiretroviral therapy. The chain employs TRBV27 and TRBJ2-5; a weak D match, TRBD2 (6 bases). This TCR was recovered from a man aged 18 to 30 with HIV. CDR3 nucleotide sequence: TGTGCCAGCAAGCAATCGGGGGACGGAGAGACCCAGTACTTC. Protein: CASKQSGDGETQYF.